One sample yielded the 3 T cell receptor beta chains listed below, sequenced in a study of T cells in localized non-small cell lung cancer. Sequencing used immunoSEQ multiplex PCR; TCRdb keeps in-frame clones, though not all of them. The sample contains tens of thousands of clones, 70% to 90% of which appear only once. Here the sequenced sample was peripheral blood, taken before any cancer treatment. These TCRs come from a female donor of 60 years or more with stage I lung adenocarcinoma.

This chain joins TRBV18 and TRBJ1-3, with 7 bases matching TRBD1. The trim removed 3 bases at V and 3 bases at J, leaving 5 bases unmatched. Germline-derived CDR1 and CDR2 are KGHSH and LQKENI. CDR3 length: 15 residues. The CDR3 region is CASSPTDRNGNTIYF. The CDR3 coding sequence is TGTGCCAGCTCACCTACGGACAGGAATGGAAACACCATATATTTT.

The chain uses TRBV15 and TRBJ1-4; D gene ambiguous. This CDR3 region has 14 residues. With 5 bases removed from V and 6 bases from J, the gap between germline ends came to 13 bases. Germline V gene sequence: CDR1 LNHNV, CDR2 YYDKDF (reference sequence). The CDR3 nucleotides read TGTGCCACCAGCTCGCCATCCCCGGATGAAAAACTGTTTTTT. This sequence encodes CATSSPSPDEKLFF.

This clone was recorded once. CDR3 bases: TGCAGCGTTGATCTGGGACAGGGGAGTAACTATGGCTACACCTTC. Its translation: CSVDLGQGSNYGYTF. V gene TRBV29-1 combines with J gene TRBJ1-2; 10 positions match TRBD1. Germline V gene sequence: CDR1 SQVTM, CDR2 ANQGSEA. This CDR3 has 15 residues. Losses at the gene ends were 3 bases for V and 1 base for J; bases not matched to a gene: 5.